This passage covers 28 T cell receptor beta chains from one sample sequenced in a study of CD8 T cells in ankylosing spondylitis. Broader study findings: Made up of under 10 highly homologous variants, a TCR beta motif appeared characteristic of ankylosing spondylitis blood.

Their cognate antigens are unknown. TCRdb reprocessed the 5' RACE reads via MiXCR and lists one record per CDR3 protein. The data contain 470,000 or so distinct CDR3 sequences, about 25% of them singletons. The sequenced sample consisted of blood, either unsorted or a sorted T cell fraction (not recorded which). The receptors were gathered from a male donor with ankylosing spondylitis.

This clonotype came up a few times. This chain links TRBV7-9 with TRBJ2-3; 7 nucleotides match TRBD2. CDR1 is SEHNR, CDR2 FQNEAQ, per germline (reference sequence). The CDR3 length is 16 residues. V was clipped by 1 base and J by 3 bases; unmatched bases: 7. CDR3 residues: CASSLGGGRGTDTQYF. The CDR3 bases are TGTGCCAGCAGCTTAGGTGGCGGGAGAGGTACAGATACGCAGTATTTT.

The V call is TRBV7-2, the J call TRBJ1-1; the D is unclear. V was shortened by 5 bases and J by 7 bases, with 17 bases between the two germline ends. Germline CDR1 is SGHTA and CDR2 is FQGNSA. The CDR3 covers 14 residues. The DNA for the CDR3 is TGTGCCAGCAGCCTCGCCGGAGGAACGAGTGAAGCTTTCTTT. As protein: CASSLAGGTSEAFF.

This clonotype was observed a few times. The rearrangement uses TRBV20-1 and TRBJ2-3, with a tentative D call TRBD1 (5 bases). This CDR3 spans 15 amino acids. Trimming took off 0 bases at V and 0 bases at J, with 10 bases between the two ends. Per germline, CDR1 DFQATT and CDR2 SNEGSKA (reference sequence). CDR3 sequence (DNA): TGCAGTGCTAGAGAGCCAGGGCCAAGCACAGATACGCAGTATTTT. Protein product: CSAREPGPSTDTQYF.

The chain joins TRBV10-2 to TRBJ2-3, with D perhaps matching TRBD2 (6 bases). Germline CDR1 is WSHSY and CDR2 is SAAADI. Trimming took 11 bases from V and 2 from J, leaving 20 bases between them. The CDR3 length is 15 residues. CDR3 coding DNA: TGCGCCTCACAATGGGGGACGGGAGTCACAGATACGCAGTATTTT. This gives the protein CASQWGTGVTDTQYF.

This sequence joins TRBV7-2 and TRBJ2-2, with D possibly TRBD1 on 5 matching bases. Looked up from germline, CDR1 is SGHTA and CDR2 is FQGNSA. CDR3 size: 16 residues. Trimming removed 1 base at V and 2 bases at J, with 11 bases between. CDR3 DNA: TGTGCCAGCAGCTTAGATAGGGGCAGCAACACCGGGGAGCTGTTTTTT. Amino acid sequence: CASSLDRGSNTGELFF.

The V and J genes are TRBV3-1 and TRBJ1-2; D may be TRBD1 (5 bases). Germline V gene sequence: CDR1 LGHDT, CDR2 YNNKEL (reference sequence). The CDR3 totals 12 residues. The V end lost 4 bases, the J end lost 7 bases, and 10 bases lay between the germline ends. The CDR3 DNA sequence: TGTGCCAGCAGCCTAGGGGTCCTTGGCTACACCTTC. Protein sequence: CASSLGVLGYTF.

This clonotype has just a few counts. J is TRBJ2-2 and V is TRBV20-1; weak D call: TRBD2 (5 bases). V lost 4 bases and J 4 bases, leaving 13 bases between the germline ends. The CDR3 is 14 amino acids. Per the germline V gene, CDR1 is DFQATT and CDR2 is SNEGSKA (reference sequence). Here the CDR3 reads CSATGESGTGELFF. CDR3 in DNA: TGCAGTGCTACCGGGGAGTCGGGCACCGGGGAGCTGTTTTTT.

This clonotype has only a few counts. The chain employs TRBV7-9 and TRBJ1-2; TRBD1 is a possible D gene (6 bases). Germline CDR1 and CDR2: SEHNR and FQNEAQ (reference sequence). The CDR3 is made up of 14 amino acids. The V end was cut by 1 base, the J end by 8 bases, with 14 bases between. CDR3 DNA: TGTGCCAGCAGCTTAGGCCAGAGGGGGGCCGGCTACACCTTC. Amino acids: CASSLGQRGAGYTF.

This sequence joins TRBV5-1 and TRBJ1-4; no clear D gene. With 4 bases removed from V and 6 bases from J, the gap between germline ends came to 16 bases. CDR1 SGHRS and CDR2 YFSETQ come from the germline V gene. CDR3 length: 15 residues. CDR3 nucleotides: TGCGCCAGCAGCATGGAGGGCCGTCAATATGAAAAACTGTTTTTT. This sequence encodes CASSMEGRQYEKLFF.

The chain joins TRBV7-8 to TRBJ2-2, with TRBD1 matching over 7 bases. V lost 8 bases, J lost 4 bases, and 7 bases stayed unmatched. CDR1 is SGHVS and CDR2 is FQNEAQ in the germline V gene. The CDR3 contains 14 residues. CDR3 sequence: CASRRTGATGELFF. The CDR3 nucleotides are TGTGCCAGCCGACGGACAGGCGCCACCGGGGAGCTGTTTTTT.

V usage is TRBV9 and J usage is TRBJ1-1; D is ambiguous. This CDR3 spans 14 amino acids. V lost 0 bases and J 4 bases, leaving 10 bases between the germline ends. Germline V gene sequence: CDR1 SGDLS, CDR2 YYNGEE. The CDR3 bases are TGTGCCAGCAGCGTAGGTGGGTATAGCACTGAAGCTTTCTTT. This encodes CASSVGGYSTEAFF.

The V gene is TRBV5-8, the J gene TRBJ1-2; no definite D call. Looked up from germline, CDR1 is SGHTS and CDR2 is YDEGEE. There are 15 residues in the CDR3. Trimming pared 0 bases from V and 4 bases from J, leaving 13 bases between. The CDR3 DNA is TGTGCCAGCAGCTTGGTGGGCACCCGCAGCTATGGCTACACCTTC. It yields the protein CASSLVGTRSYGYTF.

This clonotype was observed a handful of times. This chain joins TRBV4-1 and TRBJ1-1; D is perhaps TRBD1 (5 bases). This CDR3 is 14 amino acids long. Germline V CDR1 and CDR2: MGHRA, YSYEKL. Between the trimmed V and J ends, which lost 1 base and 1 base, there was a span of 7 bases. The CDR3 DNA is TGCGCCAGCAGCCAAGTACAGGCGAACACTGAAGCTTTCTTT. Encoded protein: CASSQVQANTEAFF.

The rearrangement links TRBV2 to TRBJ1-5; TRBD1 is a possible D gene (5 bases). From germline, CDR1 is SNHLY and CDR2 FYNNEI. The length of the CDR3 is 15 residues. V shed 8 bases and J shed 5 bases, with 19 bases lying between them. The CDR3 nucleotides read TGTGCCAGCCGCCGAACAGGCCCTTGGGATCAGCCCCAGCATTTT. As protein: CASRRTGPWDQPQHF. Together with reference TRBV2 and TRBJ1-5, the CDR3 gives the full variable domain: EPEVTQTPSHQVTQMGQEVILRCVPISNHLYFYWYRQILGQKVEFLVSFYNNEISEKSEIFDDQFSVERPDGSNFTLKIRSTKLEDSAMYFCASRRTGPWDQPQHFGDGTRLSIL.

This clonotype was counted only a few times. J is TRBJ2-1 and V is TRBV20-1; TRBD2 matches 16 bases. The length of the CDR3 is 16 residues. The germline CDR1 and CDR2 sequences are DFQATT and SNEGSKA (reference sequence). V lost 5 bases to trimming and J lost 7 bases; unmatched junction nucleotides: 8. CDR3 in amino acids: CSASGTSGRAGNEQFF. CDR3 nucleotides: TGCAGTGCTTCCGGGACTAGCGGGAGGGCCGGAAATGAGCAGTTCTTC.

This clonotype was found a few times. The CDR3 is CSARIQGAGLEQYF. As DNA, the CDR3 is TGCAGTGCTAGGATACAGGGGGCAGGGCTCGAGCAGTACTTC. The gene calls are TRBV20-1 and TRBJ2-7; 9 bases are shared with TRBD1. Losses at the gene ends were 3 bases for V and 6 bases for J; bases not matched to a gene: 9. CDR3 length: 14 amino acids. Germline CDR1 reads DFQATT; CDR2 reads SNEGSKA (reference sequence).

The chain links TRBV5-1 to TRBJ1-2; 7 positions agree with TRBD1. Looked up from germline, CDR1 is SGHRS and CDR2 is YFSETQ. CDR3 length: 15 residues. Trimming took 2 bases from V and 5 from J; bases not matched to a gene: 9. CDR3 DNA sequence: TGCGCCAGCAGCTTAACCGGGACAGAAATTTATGGCTACACCTTC. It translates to CASSLTGTEIYGYTF. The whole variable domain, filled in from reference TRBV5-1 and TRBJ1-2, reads KAGVTQTPRYLIKTRGQQVTLSCSPISGHRSVSWYQQTPGQGLQFLFEYFSETQRNKGNFPGRFSGRQFSNSRSEMNVSTLELGDSALYLCASSLTGTEIYGYTFGSGTRLTVV.

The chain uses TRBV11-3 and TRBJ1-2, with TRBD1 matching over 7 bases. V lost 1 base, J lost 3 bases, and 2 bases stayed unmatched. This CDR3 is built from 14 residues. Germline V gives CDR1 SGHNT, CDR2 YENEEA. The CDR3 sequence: CASSLGGQDYGYTF. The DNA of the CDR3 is TGTGCCAGCAGCTTAGGTGGACAGGACTATGGCTACACCTTC.

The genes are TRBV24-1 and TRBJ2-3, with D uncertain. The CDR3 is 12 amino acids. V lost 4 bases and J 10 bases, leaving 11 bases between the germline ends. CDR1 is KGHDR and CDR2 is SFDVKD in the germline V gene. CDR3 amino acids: CATSDSFWSQYF. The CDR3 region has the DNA TGTGCCACCAGTGACTCGTTTTGGTCGCAGTATTTT.

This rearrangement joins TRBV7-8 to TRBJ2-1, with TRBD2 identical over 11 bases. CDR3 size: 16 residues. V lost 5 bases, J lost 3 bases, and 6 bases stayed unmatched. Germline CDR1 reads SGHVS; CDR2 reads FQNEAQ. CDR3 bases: TGTGCCAGCAGCCACCTGGGACTAGCGGACTACAATGAGCAGTTCTTC. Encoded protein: CASSHLGLADYNEQFF.

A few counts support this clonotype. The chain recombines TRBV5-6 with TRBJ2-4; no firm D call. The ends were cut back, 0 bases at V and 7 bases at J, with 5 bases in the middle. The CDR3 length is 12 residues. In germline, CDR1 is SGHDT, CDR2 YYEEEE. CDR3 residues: CASSLEDNIQYF. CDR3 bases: TGTGCCAGCAGCTTGGAGGATAACATTCAGTACTTC.

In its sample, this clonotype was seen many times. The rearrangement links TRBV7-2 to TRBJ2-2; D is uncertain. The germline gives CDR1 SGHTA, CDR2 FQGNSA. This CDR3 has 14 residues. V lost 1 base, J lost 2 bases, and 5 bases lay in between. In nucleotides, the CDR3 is TGTGCCAGCAGCTTAGGACACAACACCGGGGAGCTGTTTTTT. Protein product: CASSLGHNTGELFF.

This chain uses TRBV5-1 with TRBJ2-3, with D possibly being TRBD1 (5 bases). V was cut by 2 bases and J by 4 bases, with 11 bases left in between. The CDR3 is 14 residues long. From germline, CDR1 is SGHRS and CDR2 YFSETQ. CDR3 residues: CASSFRGTADTQYF. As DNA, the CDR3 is TGCGCCAGCAGCTTTAGGGGCACGGCAGATACGCAGTATTTT.

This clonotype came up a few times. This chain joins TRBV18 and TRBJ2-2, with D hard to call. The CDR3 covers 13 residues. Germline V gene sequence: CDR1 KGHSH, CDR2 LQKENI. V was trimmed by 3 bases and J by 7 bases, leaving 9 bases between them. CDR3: CASSPDPIGELFF. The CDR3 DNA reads TGTGCCAGCTCACCGGACCCCATCGGGGAGCTGTTTTTT.

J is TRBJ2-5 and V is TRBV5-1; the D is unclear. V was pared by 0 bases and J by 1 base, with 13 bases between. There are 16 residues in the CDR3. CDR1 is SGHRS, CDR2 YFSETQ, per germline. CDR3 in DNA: TGCGCCAGCAGCTTGGCGGGCTCGTTGGTCCAAGAGACCCAGTACTTC. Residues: CASSLAGSLVQETQYF.

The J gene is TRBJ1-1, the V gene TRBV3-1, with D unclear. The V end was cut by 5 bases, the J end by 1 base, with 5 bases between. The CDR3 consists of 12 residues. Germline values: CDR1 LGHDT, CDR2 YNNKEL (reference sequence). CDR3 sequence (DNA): TGTGCCAGCAGCTCCAAGAACACTGAAGCTTTCTTT. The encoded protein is CASSSKNTEAFF.

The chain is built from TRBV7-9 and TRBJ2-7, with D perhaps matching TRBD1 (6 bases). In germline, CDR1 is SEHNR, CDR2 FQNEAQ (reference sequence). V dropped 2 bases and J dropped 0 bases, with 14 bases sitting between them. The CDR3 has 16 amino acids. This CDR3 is CASSLNWGQSSYEQYF. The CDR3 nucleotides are TGTGCCAGCAGCTTAAATTGGGGGCAGAGCTCCTACGAGCAGTACTTC.

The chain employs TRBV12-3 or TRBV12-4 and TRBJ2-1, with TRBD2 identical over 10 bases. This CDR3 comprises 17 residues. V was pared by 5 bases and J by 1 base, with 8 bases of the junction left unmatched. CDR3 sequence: CASSHRLAGGSYNEQFF. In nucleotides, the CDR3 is TGTGCCAGCAGTCACCGATTAGCGGGAGGATCCTACAATGAGCAGTTCTTC.